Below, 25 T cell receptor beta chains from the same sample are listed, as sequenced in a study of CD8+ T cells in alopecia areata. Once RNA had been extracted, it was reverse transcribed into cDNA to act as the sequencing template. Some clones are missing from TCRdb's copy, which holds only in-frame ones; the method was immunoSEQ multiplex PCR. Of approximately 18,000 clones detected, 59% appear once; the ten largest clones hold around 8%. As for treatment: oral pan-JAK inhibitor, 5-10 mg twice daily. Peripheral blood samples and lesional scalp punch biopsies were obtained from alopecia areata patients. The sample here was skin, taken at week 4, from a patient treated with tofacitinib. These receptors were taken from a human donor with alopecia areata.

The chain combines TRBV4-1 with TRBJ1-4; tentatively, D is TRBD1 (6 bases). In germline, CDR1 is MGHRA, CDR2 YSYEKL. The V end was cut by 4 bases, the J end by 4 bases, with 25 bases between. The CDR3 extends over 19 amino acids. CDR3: CASSRIGTQEGGVNEKLFF. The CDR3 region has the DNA TGCGCCAGCAGCCGCATCGGGACACAAGAGGGTGGGGTTAATGAAAAACTGTTTTTT.

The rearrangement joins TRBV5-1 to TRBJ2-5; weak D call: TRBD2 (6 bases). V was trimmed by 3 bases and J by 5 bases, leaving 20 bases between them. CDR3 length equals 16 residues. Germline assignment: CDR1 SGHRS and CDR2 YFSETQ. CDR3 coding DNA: TGCGCCAGCAGCTCCGTCCCTGGGGGGTCGACGGAGACCCAGTACTTC. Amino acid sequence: CASSSVPGGSTETQYF. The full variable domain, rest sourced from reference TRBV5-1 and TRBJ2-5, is KAGVTQTPRYLIKTRGQQVTLSCSPISGHRSVSWYQQTPGQGLQFLFEYFSETQRNKGNFPGRFSGRQFSNSRSEMNVSTLELGDSALYLCASSSVPGGSTETQYFGPGTRLLVL.

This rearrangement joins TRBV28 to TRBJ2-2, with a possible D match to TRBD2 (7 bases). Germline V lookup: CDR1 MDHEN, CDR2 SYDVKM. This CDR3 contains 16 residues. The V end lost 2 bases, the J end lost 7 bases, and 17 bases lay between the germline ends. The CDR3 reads CASSLGGGNTGGELFF. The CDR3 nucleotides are TGTGCCAGCAGTTTAGGGGGGGGCAACACTGGCGGGGAGCTGTTTTTT.

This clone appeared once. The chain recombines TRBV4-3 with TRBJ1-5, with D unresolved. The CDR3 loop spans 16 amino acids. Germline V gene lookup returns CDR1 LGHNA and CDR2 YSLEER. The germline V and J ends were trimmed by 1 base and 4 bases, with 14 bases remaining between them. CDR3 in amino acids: CASSQGPETINQPQHF. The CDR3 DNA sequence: TGCGCCAGCAGCCAAGGCCCGGAGACCATAAATCAGCCCCAGCATTTT.

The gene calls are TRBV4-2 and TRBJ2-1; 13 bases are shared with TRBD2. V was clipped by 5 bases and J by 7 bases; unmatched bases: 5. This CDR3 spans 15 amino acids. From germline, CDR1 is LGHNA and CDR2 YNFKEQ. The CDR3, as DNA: TGTGCCAGCAGCGTCCGGACTAGCGGGGGAAATGAGCAGTTCTTC. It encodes CASSVRTSGGNEQFF.

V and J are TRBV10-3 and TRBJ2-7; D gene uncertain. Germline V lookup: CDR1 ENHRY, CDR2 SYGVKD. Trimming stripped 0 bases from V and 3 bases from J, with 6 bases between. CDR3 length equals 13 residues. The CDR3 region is CAISESFFYEQYF. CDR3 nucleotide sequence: TGTGCCATCAGTGAGTCGTTTTTCTACGAGCAGTACTTC.

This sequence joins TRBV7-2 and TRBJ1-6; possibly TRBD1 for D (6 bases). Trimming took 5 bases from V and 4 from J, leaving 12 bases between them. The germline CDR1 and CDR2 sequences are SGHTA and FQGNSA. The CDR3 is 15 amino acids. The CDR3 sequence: CASSHRQEYNSPLHF. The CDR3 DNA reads TGTGCCAGCAGCCATCGACAGGAATATAATTCACCCCTCCACTTT.

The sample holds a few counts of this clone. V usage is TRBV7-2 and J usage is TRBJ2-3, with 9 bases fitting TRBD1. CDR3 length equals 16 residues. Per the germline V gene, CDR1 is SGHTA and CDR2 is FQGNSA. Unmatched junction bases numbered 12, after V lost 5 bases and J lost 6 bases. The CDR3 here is CASSPPPGQGSDTQYF. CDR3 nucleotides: TGTGCCAGCAGCCCCCCACCGGGACAGGGTAGTGATACGCAGTATTTT.

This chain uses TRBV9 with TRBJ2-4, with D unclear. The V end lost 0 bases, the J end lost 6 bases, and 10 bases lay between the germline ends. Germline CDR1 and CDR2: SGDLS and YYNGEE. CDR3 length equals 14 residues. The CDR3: CASSVDTFGNIQYF. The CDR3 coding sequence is TGTGCCAGCAGCGTAGACACCTTCGGAAACATTCAGTACTTC.

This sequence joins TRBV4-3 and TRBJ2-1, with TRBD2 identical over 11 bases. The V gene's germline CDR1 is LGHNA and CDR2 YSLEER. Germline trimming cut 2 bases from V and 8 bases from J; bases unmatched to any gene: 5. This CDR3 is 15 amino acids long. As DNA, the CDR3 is TGCGCCAGCAGCCAATTAGCGGGGGGGCGGGATGAGCAGTTCTTC. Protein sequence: CASSQLAGGRDEQFF.

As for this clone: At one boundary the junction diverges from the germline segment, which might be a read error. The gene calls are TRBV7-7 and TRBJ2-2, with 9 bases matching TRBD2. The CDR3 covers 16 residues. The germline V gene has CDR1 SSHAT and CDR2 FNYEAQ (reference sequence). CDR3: CASSIRSGGNTGELFF. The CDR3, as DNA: TGTGCTAGCAGCATACGTAGCGGGGGGAACACCGGGGAGCTGTTTTTT.

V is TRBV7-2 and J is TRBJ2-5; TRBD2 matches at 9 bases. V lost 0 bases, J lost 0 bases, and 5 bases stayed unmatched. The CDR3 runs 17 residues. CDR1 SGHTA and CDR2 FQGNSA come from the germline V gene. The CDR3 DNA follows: TGTGCCAGCAGCTTAGCGCGGGGGGGCGCGAACCAAGAGACCCAGTACTTC. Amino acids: CASSLARGGANQETQYF.

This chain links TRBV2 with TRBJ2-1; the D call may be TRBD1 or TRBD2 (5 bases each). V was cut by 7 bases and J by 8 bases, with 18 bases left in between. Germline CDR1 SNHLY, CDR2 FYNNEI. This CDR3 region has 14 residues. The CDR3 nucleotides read TGTGCCAGCACGGTCTTTGCAGGGAGCGATGAGCAGTTCTTC. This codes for CASTVFAGSDEQFF.

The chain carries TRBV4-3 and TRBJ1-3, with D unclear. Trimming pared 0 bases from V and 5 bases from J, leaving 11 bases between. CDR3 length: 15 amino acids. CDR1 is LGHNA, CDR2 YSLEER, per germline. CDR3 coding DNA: TGCGCCAGCAGCCAAGATCCGGGCTGGCGAAACACCATATATTTT. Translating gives CASSQDPGWRNTIYF.

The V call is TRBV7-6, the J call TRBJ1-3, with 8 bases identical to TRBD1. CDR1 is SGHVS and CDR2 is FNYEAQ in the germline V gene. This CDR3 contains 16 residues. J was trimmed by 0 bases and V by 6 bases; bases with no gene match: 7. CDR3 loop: CASRVPGQASGNTIYF. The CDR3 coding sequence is TGTGCCAGCAGAGTTCCGGGACAGGCCTCTGGAAACACCATATATTTT.

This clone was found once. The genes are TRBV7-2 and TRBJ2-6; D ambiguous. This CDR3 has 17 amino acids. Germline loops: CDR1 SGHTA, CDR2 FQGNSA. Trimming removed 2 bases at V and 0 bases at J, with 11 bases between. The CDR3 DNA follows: TGTGCCAGCAGCTTATGGGCCGACCTCTCTGGGGCCAACGTCCTGACTTTC. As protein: CASSLWADLSGANVLTF. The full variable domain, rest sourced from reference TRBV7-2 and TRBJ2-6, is GAGVSQSPSNKVTEKGKDVELRCDPISGHTALYWYRQSLGQGLEFLIYFQGNSAPDKSGLPSDRFSAERTGGSVSTLTIQRTQQEDSAVYLCASSLWADLSGANVLTFGAGSRLTVL.

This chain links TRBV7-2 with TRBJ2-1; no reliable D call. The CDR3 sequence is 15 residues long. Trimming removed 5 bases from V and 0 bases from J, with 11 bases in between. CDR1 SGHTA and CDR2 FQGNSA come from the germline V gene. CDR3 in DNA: TGTGCCAGCAGCGCCGACGTAAGCTCCTACAATGAGCAGTTCTTC. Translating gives CASSADVSSYNEQFF.

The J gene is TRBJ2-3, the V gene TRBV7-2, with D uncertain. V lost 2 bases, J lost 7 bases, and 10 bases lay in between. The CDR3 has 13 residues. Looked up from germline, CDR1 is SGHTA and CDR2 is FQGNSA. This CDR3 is CASSLPPTNTQYF. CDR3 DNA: TGTGCCAGCAGCTTACCCCCTACCAATACGCAGTATTTT.

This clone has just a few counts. The CDR3 coding sequence is TGTGCCAGCAGCCCCGGCGTATCTGGCTCTGGGGCCAACGTCCTGACTTTC. Translation gives CASSPGVSGSGANVLTF. The gene calls are TRBV5-5 and TRBJ2-6; D is ambiguous. The CDR3 spans 17 residues. Trimming cost V 4 bases and J 0 bases, with 14 bases left between them. CDR1 is SGHKS and CDR2 is YYEKEE in the germline V gene (reference sequence). Full variable domain (missing parts from reference TRBV5-5 and TRBJ2-6): DAGVTQSPTHLIKTRGQQVTLRCSPISGHKSVSWYQQVLGQGPQFIFQYYEKEERGRGNFPDRFSARQFPNYSSELNVNALLLGDSALYLCASSPGVSGSGANVLTFGAGSRLTVL.

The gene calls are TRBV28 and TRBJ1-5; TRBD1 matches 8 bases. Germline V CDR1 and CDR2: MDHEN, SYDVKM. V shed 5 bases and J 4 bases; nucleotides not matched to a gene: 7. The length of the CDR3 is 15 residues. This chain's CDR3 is CASSGGTGRNQPQHF. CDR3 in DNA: TGTGCCAGCAGTGGGGGGACAGGACGTAATCAGCCCCAGCATTTT. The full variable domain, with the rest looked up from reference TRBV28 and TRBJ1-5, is DVKVTQSSRYLVKRTGEKVFLECVQDMDHENMFWYRQDPGLGLRLIYFSYDVKMKEKGDIPEGYSVSREKKERFSLILESASTNQTSMYLCASSGGTGRNQPQHFGDGTRLSIL.

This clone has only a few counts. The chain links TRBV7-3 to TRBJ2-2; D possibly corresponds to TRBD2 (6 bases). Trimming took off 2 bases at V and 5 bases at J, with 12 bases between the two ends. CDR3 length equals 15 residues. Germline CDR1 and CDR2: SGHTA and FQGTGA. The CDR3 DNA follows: TGTGCCAGCAGCTTAGGAGGGACTGGGACCGGGGAGCTGTTTTTT. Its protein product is CASSLGGTGTGELFF.

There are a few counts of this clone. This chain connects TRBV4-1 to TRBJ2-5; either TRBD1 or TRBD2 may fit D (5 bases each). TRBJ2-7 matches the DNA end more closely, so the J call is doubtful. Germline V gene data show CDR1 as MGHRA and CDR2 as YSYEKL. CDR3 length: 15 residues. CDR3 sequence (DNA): TGCGCCAGCAGCGGTACGGGGCGCGAATCCTACGAGCAGTACTTC. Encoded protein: CASSGTGRESYEQYF.

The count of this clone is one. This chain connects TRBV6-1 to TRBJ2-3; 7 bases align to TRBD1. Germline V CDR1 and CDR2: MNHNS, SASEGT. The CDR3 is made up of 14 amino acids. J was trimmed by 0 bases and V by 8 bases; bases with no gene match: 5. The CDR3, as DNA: TGTGCCAGCCGACAGGGACGTAGCACAGATACGCAGTATTTT. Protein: CASRQGRSTDTQYF.

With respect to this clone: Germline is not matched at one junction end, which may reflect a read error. CDR3 DNA: TGTGCCGGCAGCTCGTTAAGTGCACAGTCCACCGGGGAGCTGTTTTTT. This codes for CAGSSLSAQSTGELFF. This chain connects TRBV7-8 to TRBJ2-2; D remains ambiguous. The CDR3 is made up of 16 amino acids. Germline V gene lookup returns CDR1 SGHVS and CDR2 FQNEAQ.

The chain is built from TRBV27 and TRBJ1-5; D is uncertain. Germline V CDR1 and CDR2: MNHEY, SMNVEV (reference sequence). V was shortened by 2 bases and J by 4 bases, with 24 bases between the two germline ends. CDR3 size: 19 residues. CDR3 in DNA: TGTGCCAGCAGTTTAAGGTTTGATTTGCGGGGAATGGGGAATCAGCCCCAGCATTTT. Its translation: CASSLRFDLRGMGNQPQHF.